Following are 32 T cell receptor delta chains from one sample sequenced in a study of γδ T cells in repeated Plasmodium falciparum infection. TCRdb reran clone calling via CATT on the multiplex PCR reads. Here the sample spans over 90,000 delta-chain clones, 0.75% to 1% being singletons. Vgamma9/Vdelta2+ and Vdelta2-negative gammadelta T cells were flow-sorted from PBMC for bulk sequencing. Source material: gamma-delta T cells from blood. The receptors here all came from a pool of human donors (malaria-infected and uninfected, not separated).

This clone was detected a few times. The protein in TCRdb stems from a much larger clone and differs at residue 8 from this DNA's translation, likely a read error; here the protein is translated from the DNA. V gene TRDV2 combines with J gene TRDJ1; TRDD3 agrees at 7 bases. No J segment appears in TCRdb, so it was assigned here by matching the sequence to germline. CDR1 is GEAIGNYY and CDR2 is EKD in the germline V gene. CDR3 size: 19 residues. V lost 1 base, J lost 0 bases, and 16 bases stayed unmatched. The CDR3 coding sequence is TGTGCCTGTGACACGCTGGGGGGTATGGAACCTAATTACACCGATAAACTCATCTTT. Its translation: CACDTLGGMEPNYTDKLIF.

This clone turned up a few times. The likely explanation is a read error, given a far larger clone one base away. Other DNA sequences in the sample encode the same CDR3. The V call is TRDV2, the J call TRDJ1; D is ambiguous. In the absence of a J gene in TCRdb, the DNA was matched to germline to assign it here. V was trimmed by 0 bases and J by 8 bases, leaving 24 bases between them. The CDR3 is 17 residues long. Germline CDR1 reads GEAIGNYY; CDR2 reads EKD. DNA of the CDR3: TGTGCCTGTGACACCGTCACGAACTTGGCCCGTACGGACAAACTCATCTTT. Amino acid sequence: CACDTVTNLARTDKLIF.

This clone has more than one count but fewer than ten. A far larger clone is one base from this, pointing to a likely read error. Other nucleotide sequences from this sample produce the same CDR3. The chain joins TRDV1 to TRDJ1; 12 bases map to TRDD3. TCRdb is silent on the J gene; assignment here came from matching the DNA to germline. There are 18 residues in the CDR3. Germline V gene sequence: CDR1 TSWWSYY, CDR2 QGS. CDR3 sequence: CALGETQELLGDTLKLIF. The CDR3 DNA reads TGTGCGCTTGGGGAAACGCAGGAACTACTGGGGGATACCCTTAAACTCATCTTT.

This clone was observed a few times. The protein TCRdb gives is from a much larger clone and does not agree with this DNA's translation at residue 14, likely a read error; the protein shown here comes from the DNA. The J gene is TRDJ1, the V gene TRDV1; D is undetermined. Germline V gene data show CDR1 as TSWWSYY and CDR2 as QGS. The CDR3 is 18 amino acids. The CDR3 reads CALGEHIPPGAVTGKLIF. The CDR3 DNA sequence: TGTGCTCTTGGGGAACATATCCCCCCCGGGGCTGTTACCGGTAAACTCATCTTT.

As regards this clone: Translating this DNA gives a protein that differs at residue 13 from the TCRdb one, which belongs to a much larger clone; a read error is likely, and the protein shown is this translation. The rearrangement joins TRDV2 to TRDJ1; 8 bases agree with TRDD3. Here the J gene was assigned by germline matching of the DNA, as TCRdb has none. This CDR3 is 18 amino acids long. Per the germline V gene, CDR1 is GEAIGNYY and CDR2 is EKD. V trimming: 0 bases; J trimming: 4 bases; junction bases outside the gene matches: 15. The CDR3 spells CACDTVGDGAPRIDKLIF. In nucleotides, the CDR3 is TGTGCCTGTGACACCGTGGGGGATGGGGCCCCACGAATCGATAAACTCATCTTT.

This clone came up many times. A single base is all that separates this from a far larger clone, so a read error is likely. This CDR3 is also generated by other DNA sequences in the sample. The V call is TRDV1, the J call TRDJ1; 9 bases fit TRDD2. CDR1 is TSWWSYY and CDR2 is QGS in the germline V gene. This CDR3 comprises 21 residues. CDR3 sequence (DNA): TGTGCTCTTGGGGAGGGGGCCTTCCTACGAACCTGGGGCTTCAACACCGATAAACTCATCTTC. The encoded protein is CALGEGAFLRTWGFNTDKLIF.

There are a few counts of this clone. At one end the junction does not follow the germline gene, possibly because of a read error. Within the sample, other DNA sequences also encode this same CDR3. V usage is TRDV2 and J usage is TRDJ1, with 8 nucleotides matching TRDD3. TCRdb does not report a J gene; here it was assigned by matching the DNA to germline references. Germline loops: CDR1 GEAIGNYY, CDR2 EKD. The CDR3 spans 24 residues. The CDR3: CACDTVGPTPPSGGPPSYTDKLIF. Written as DNA, the CDR3 is TGTGCCTGTGACACCGTCGGCCCTACACCACCATCTGGGGGACCCCCCTCGTACACCGACAAACTCATCTTT.

The sample holds many counts of this clone. The mismatch at residue 17 between this DNA's translation and the TCRdb protein of a much larger clone likely reflects a read error; the protein shown is translated from the DNA. The chain uses TRDV2 and TRDJ1; 8 bases match TRDD3. This CDR3 is built from 20 residues. The V gene's germline CDR1 is GEAIGNYY and CDR2 EKD. CDR3 bases: TGTGCCTGTGACACCGGAGTGGCGGGATACGGAATTGGCTTCACCGATAGACTCATCTTT. Translated: CACDTGVAGYGIGFTDRLIF.

Details on this clone: TCRdb's protein for this DNA is that of a much larger clone and differs from the translation at residue 14, likely a read error; the protein shown is the DNA translation. The gene calls are TRDV2 and TRDJ1; D unresolved. TCRdb leaves out the J gene; it was filled in here by matching the DNA to germline. The CDR3 contains 18 residues. CDR1 is GEAIGNYY and CDR2 is EKD in the germline V gene. In DNA form, the CDR3 reads TGTGCCTGTGTCCAATTCTCGAGGTATCACCCTTACACCGGTAAACTCATCTTT. Protein sequence: CACVQFSRYHPYTGKLIF.

There are a few counts of this clone. TCRdb's entry gives the protein of a much larger clone, which mismatches this DNA's translation at residue 5, likely from a read error; the protein reported here is translated from the DNA. The rearrangement joins TRDV1 to TRDJ1; 13 positions match TRDD3. Assignment of the J gene here rests on matching the DNA to germline, because TCRdb gives none. This CDR3 has 22 residues. Germline CDR1 reads TSWWSYY; CDR2 reads QGS. The V and J ends lost 4 bases and 0 bases, in that order; junction bases with no gene match: 20. This CDR3 reads CALGVLGSSRTGGYVDTDKLIF. The CDR3 region has the DNA TGTGCTCTTGGGGTACTGGGATCAAGTCGTACTGGGGGATACGTCGACACCGATAAACTCATCTTT.

Notes on this clone: Only one base separates this from a far larger clonotype, so it likely reflects a read error. This specimen includes other DNA sequences encoding the same CDR3. This rearrangement joins TRDV2 to TRDJ2; TRDD3 aligns across 11 bases. Matching the DNA to germline supplied the J gene, which TCRdb does not give. The CDR3 has 18 residues. The V and J ends lost 2 bases and 0 bases, in that order; junction bases with no gene match: 7. In germline, CDR1 is GEAIGNYY, CDR2 EKD. The CDR3 DNA is TGTGCCTGTGACAGAGTACTGGGGGATATATCTTTGACAGCACAACTCTTCTTT. Its translation: CACDRVLGDISLTAQLFF.

In this sample, this clone turned up a few times. The protein held in TCRdb is that of a much larger clone and does not match this DNA's translation at residue 7, likely because of a read error; the protein shown is translated from the DNA. The chain combines TRDV2 with TRDJ1; 13 nucleotides match TRDD3. Since TCRdb gives no J gene, matching the DNA to germline was used here to assign it. J lost 4 bases, V lost 2 bases, and 15 bases had no gene match. The CDR3 runs to 19 residues. Germline lookup yields CDR1 GEAIGNYY and CDR2 EKD. CDR3 loop: CACDRGHTGGYDANDKLIF. CDR3 coding DNA: TGTGCCTGTGACAGAGGGCATACTGGGGGATACGATGCGAACGATAAACTCATCTTT.

In regard to this clone: A read error likely explains this, since a far larger clone differs by one base. The sample contains more than one DNA sequence encoding this CDR3. V gene TRDV2 combines with J gene TRDJ1; TRDD3 aligns across 9 bases. CDR3 length: 17 residues. Germline V gene data show CDR1 as GEAIGNYY and CDR2 as EKD. CDR3 protein: CACDTRQLGEYTDKLIF. CDR3 DNA sequence: TGCGCCTGTGACACCAGGCAACTGGGGGAATACACCGATAAACTCATCTTT.

This clone was counted only a few times. The likely explanation is a read error, given a far larger clone one base away. The same CDR3 can be traced to other DNA sequences in this sample. The CDR3 reads CALGEPPGGLGPAKLIF. DNA for the CDR3: TGTGCTCTTGGGGAGCCTCCTGGGGGATTAGGACCAGCTAAACTCATCTTT. The chain is built from TRDV1 and TRDJ1, with 9 bases matching TRDD3. The J gene, missing from TCRdb, was assigned here through DNA to germline matching. Per the germline V gene, CDR1 is TSWWSYY and CDR2 is QGS. After removal of 3 bases from V and 7 bases from J, the junction contained 15 bases not matched to a gene. This CDR3 is 17 amino acids long.

This clone has only a few counts. A far larger clone differs by one base, so this is likely a read error. This same CDR3 is encoded by further DNA sequences in the sample. The V gene call reads TRDV2; no J gene was called; the table's D call TRDD3 went unverified against the DNA. From germline, CDR1 is GEAIGNYY and CDR2 EKD. The length of the CDR3 is 18 residues. CDR3 nucleotides: TGTGCCTGTGACACGATTGGGGGAGTCAAAAAAGAAATCGATAAGCTCATCTTT. Amino acids: CACDTIGGVKKEIDKLIF.

Of note for this clone: The protein held in TCRdb is that of a much larger clone and does not match this DNA's translation at residue 19, likely because of a read error; the protein shown is translated from the DNA. The V gene call is TRDV2, and the J gene call is absent; the tabulated D call, TRDD3, remains unverified against the DNA. Per germline, CDR1 GEAIGNYY and CDR2 EKD. This CDR3 is 20 amino acids long. The CDR3 DNA sequence: TGTGCCTGTGACACCCTTCCTACGGGGGATACGCGCCTTGAGACCGATAAACTCACCTTT. It specifies CACDTLPTGDTRLETDKLTF.

There are a few counts of this clone. With only one base between it and a far larger clone, this is likely a read error. At the DNA level, this CDR3 is encoded by other sequences in the same sample as well. The V segment is TRDV1, and no J call was made; the DNA was not used to check the table's D call, TRDD3. Germline V gene sequence: CDR1 TSWWSYY, CDR2 QGS. The CDR3 extends over 19 amino acids. The CDR3 bases are TGTGCTCTTGGGGAACCTTTTCCCCTCATACTGGGTCGGACCGATAAACTCATCTTC. This gives the protein CALGEPFPLILGRTDKLIF.

This clone was detected only a few times. TCRdb's entry gives the protein of a much larger clone, which mismatches this DNA's translation at residue 5, likely from a read error; the protein reported here is translated from the DNA. The chain has TRDV1 and TRDJ3; possible D gene TRDD2, 6 bases. Here the J gene was assigned by germline matching of the DNA, as TCRdb has none. Germline CDR1 reads TSWWSYY; CDR2 reads QGS. Trimming removed 4 bases at V and 4 bases at J, with 35 bases between. CDR3 length: 24 amino acids. CDR3 residues: CALGGLGSSRLLQPSLWDTRQMFF. The CDR3 DNA is TGTGCTCTTGGGGGACTAGGTTCCTCCAGATTACTGCAACCTTCCCTATGGGACACCCGACAGATGTTTTTC.

About this clone: TCRdb pairs this DNA with a much larger clone's protein that differs at residue 18, likely a read error; the protein shown was translated from the DNA. The chain recombines TRDV1 with TRDJ1; 10 nucleotides agree with TRDD3. Here the J gene was assigned by germline matching of the DNA, as TCRdb has none. The CDR3 spans 24 residues. V was clipped by 0 bases and J by 0 bases; unmatched bases: 25. Germline V lookup: CDR1 TSWWSYY, CDR2 QGS. The CDR3 region is CALGELVHSLHRTGGWYNTDKLIF. As DNA, the CDR3 is TGTGCTCTTGGGGAACTAGTACACTCCCTACATCGTACTGGGGGATGGTACAACACCGATAAACTCATCTTT.

A note on this clone: It differs at one base from a far larger clone, so likely a read error. Additional DNA sequences in this sample encode the identical CDR3. As DNA, the CDR3 is TGTGCCTGTGACGAATTACTGGGGGATACGCGCGCAAGTAAAGGACTCATCTTT. Protein: CACDELLGDTRASKGLIF. V and J are TRDV2 and TRDJ1, with 13 bases that match TRDD3. The J gene, absent from TCRdb, was called here by matching the DNA to germline. The germline V gene has CDR1 GEAIGNYY and CDR2 EKD. The CDR3 has 18 amino acids. V gave up 3 bases and J gave up 10 bases; unmatched junction bases: 19.

In this sample, this clone turned up a few times. A read error is likely here: a far larger clone is one base away. Other DNA sequences of this sample code for an identical CDR3. The chain is built from TRDV2 and TRDJ1; 11 bases are shared with TRDD3. The J gene is not listed in TCRdb, so it was assigned here from a DNA match to germline. The CDR3 length is 17 residues. The V and J ends lost 3 bases and 2 bases, in that order; junction bases with no gene match: 10. Looked up from germline, CDR1 is GEAIGNYY and CDR2 is EKD. CDR3 bases: TGTGCCTGTGACTTGGTACTGGGGGATAGCACGACCGATAAACTCATCTTT. It yields the protein CACDLVLGDSTTDKLIF.

This clone showed up just a few times. The TCRdb protein comes from a much larger clone and disagrees with this DNA's translation at residue 6, likely due to a read error; the protein given here is derived from the DNA. The J gene is TRDJ1, the V gene TRDV1; D not certain. The J gene, not given by TCRdb, was assigned here from a germline match of the nucleotide sequence. V lost 1 base, J lost 8 bases, and 17 bases lay in between. The CDR3 runs 15 residues. CDR1 is TSWWSYY and CDR2 is QGS in the germline V gene. The CDR3 DNA reads TGTGCTCTTGGGGAACCCCTAGTAGTCCAGGGAAAACTCATCTTT. It yields the protein CALGEPLVVQGKLIF.

A remark on this clone: Since a far larger clone is one base different, this is likely a read error. Other DNA sequences of this sample code for an identical CDR3. The rearrangement joins TRDV2 to TRDJ1, with D possibly matching TRDD3 (5 bases). The J gene was not available in TCRdb and was assigned here by matching the DNA to germline segments. Trimming left V 0 bases short and J 0 bases short, with 19 bases between. In germline, CDR1 is GEAIGNYY, CDR2 EKD. This CDR3 comprises 18 residues. The CDR3 protein is CACDTVGGDTLYTDKLIF. CDR3 DNA sequence: TGTGCCTGTGACACCGTAGGGGGTGATACTCTGTACACCGATAAACTCATCTTT.

Regarding this clone: TCRdb's listed protein matches a much larger clone and diverges from this DNA's translation at residue 21, likely through a read error; the protein shown comes from the DNA. The J gene is TRDJ1, the V gene TRDV1, with TRDD3 matching 9 bases. No J gene was available from TCRdb, and it was assigned here by a germline match of the DNA. This CDR3 comprises 25 residues. Germline V gives CDR1 TSWWSYY, CDR2 QGS. The CDR3, as DNA: TGTGCTCTTGGGGAACTATTTGAGGGGCCCTTCCCGAGAAGGGGATACGATGGGGGCACCGGTAAACTCATCTTT. Translated, it gives CALGELFEGPFPRRGYDGGTGKLIF.

This clone has more than one count but fewer than ten. It differs at one base from a far larger clone, so likely a read error. Other DNA sequences of this sample code for an identical CDR3. No J gene call was made, and the V gene is TRDV1; the D call in the table, TRDD3, was not verified against the DNA. Germline V gives CDR1 TSWWSYY, CDR2 QGS. The CDR3 is 21 amino acids. CDR3 in amino acids: CALGEFRFWPTGGSYTDKLIF. Here the CDR3 DNA reads TGTGCTCTTGGGGAATTTCGATTCTGGCCTACTGGGGGATCCTACACCGATAAACTCATCTTC.

The table lists this clone with many counts. The V gene was identified as TRDV1, while no J gene was called; the D call in the table, TRDD3, was not verified against the DNA. Germline CDR1 is TSWWSYY and CDR2 is QGS. This CDR3 has 14 amino acids. CDR3 in amino acids: CALGEFPSTGWLIF. The CDR3 region has the DNA TGTGCTCTTGGGGAATTCCCCAGTACTGGGTGGCTCATCTTT.

This clone has at least ten counts. A read error is likely here: a far larger clone is one base away. The same CDR3 is also encoded by other DNA sequences in this sample. The V gene is TRDV1, the J gene TRDJ3; 12 nucleotides line up with TRDD3. Because TCRdb records no J gene, it was assigned here through a match of the DNA to germline. Germline assignment: CDR1 TSWWSYY and CDR2 QGS. This CDR3 has 29 residues. V trimming: 2 bases; J trimming: 2 bases; junction bases outside the gene matches: 34. The CDR3 region has the DNA TGTGCTCTTGGGGAAAATCCTACCCTCCCTTGGGTGCGCCTTACTGGGGGATACCCACCGACCTGGGACACCCGACAGATGTTTTTC. This sequence encodes CALGENPTLPWVRLTGGYPPTWDTRQMFF.

In this sample, this clone turned up a few times. A far larger clone is one base from this, pointing to a likely read error. This specimen includes other DNA sequences encoding the same CDR3. The chain combines TRDV1 with TRDJ3; weak D call: TRDD2 (5 bases). The J gene is absent in TCRdb and was assigned here via DNA matching to germline. CDR1 TSWWSYY and CDR2 QGS come from the germline V gene. This CDR3 spans 16 amino acids. This chain's CDR3 is CALNLRHTWDTRQMFF. DNA of the CDR3: TGTGCCCTAAACCTACGGCACACCTGGGACACCCGACAGATGTTTTTC.

As concerns this clone: TCRdb lists the protein of a much larger clone for this DNA, which differs at residue 3, so this is likely a read error; the protein given here is translated from the DNA itself. The chain links TRDV2 to TRDJ1; the match to TRDD3 covers 7 bases. TCRdb offers no J gene call, so here the DNA was matched to germline to obtain one. Looked up from germline, CDR1 is GEAIGNYY and CDR2 is EKD. The CDR3 runs to 15 residues. In DNA form, the CDR3 reads TGTGCCCGTGACCCATTGGGGGAAGACACCGATAAACTCATCTTT. Its translation: CARDPLGEDTDKLIF.

A note on this clone: Translating this DNA gives a protein that differs at residues 3 and 9 from the TCRdb one, which belongs to a much larger clone; a read error is likely, and the protein shown is this translation. The J gene is TRDJ1, the V gene TRDV1, with 12 bases that match TRDD3. Germline lookup yields CDR1 TSWWSYY and CDR2 QGS. The CDR3 is 22 amino acids. V lost 10 bases and J lost 3; bases outside the gene matches: 30. CDR3 in amino acids: CAPGDFPSLRGILGDTPDKLIF. Here the CDR3 DNA reads TGTGCTCCTGGAGATTTCCCTTCTTTGAGGGGGATACTGGGGGATACACCCGATAAACTCATCTTT.

As concerns this clone: A read error is likely here: a far larger clone is one base away. The sample holds other DNA sequences that translate to the same CDR3. CDR3 nucleotides: TGTGCCTGTGACACTCCGGAGGGGAGTGGCAAGCCCTCCTGGGACACCCGACAGATGTTTTTC. As protein: CACDTPEGSGKPSWDTRQMFF. The genes are TRDV2 and TRDJ3; D possibly corresponds to TRDD3 (5 bases). The J gene, left out of TCRdb, was set here by checking the DNA against germline. Trimming pared 1 base from V and 0 bases from J, leaving 21 bases between. Germline V gives CDR1 GEAIGNYY, CDR2 EKD. CDR3 length: 21 residues.

This clone showed up just a few times. TCRdb's protein for this DNA is that of a much larger clone and differs from the translation at residue 7, likely a read error; the protein shown is the DNA translation. The V gene is TRDV2, the J gene TRDJ1; 12 bases match TRDD3. No J gene was available from TCRdb, and it was assigned here by a germline match of the DNA. J gave up 3 bases and V 3 bases, and 10 bases lay outside the gene matches. Germline assignment: CDR1 GEAIGNYY and CDR2 EKD. The CDR3 loop spans 17 amino acids. CDR3 DNA: TGTGCCTGTGACTCGATTCCACTGGGGGATACCCCCGATAAACTCATCTTT. Amino acids: CACDSIPLGDTPDKLIF.